This TCR beta chain was captured by sequencing in a study of shared clonotypes between healthy human individuals. Study-wide points: The four-donor shared clonotypes exceeded non-shared clonotypes in generation probability, with non-shared ones scoring lower. Large sequencing depth failed to make sorted-subset sequencing complete, rarefaction showed.

About this clone: As yet, its antigen is unknown. This same CDR3 is encoded by further DNA sequences in the sample.

Researchers divided each subset's genomic DNA evenly across several immunoSEQ plates. Measured with immunoSEQ multiplex PCR; TCRdb has only the in-frame clones, and not every one. The sample has approximately 2.1 million clones; approximately 95% are singletons. This CDR3 has 10 amino acids. Germline V gives CDR1 SQVTM, CDR2 ANQGSEA. The V and J ends lost 6 bases and 3 bases respectively, with 5 bases between them. Donors were healthy HIV-negative adults without recently reported acute infections or vaccinations. The receptor was derived from a man between 18 and 35 years old in good health. Some clones in this sample may be carry-over from other donors' samples. J is TRBJ1-1 and V is TRBV29-1; no definite D call. The sample consisted of naive CD4+ T cells from PBMCs. Subset meaning: CD45RA+ positively selected. CDR3 in amino acids: CSVGDTEAFF. In DNA form, the CDR3 reads TGCAGCGTCGGGGACACTGAAGCTTTCTTT.